Below, 28 T cell receptor beta chains from the same sample are listed, as sequenced in a study of T cells in Graves' hyperthyroidism and ophthalmopathy. Amplification of TCR beta CDR3 regions was performed using RNA transcripts as template. First-round RT-PCR with HTBI primers amplified the TCR CDR3 region. TCRdb redid the calling of the multiplex PCR reads with MiXCR, one entry per CDR3 protein. Of roughly 740,000 distinct CDR3 sequences detected, about 17% appear once; the ten largest clones hold under 9.5%. The sequencing input was blood. The receptors here all came from a man in his late teens or twenties with Graves' hyperthyroidism.

This clonotype has only a few counts. The CDR3 spells CASTDNSYEQYF. CDR3 in DNA: TGTGCCAGCACGGACAACTCCTACGAGCAGTACTTC. V and J are TRBV6-1 and TRBJ2-7; D is possibly TRBD1 (5 bases). V shed 7 bases and J shed 0 bases, with 7 bases lying between them. This CDR3 is 12 amino acids long. From germline, CDR1 is MNHNS and CDR2 SASEGT.

This clonotype was seen at least ten times. The V and J genes are TRBV12-5 and TRBJ2-1; 8 positions match TRBD2. V gave up 7 bases and J gave up 6 bases; unmatched junction bases: 8. The germline CDR1 and CDR2 sequences are LGHNT and FRNRAP. The CDR3 is 14 amino acids. CDR3 in DNA: TGTGCTAGTGATGCCAGCGGGAGCGGCAATGAGCAGTTCTTC. Amino acid sequence: CASDASGSGNEQFF.

The J gene is TRBJ1-2, the V gene TRBV24-1; tentatively, D is TRBD1 (5 bases). The germline gives CDR1 KGHDR, CDR2 SFDVKD. With 4 bases removed from V and 8 bases from J, the gap between germline ends came to 10 bases. There are 12 residues in the CDR3. The CDR3 nucleotides read TGTGCCACCAGTGAACAGGACGAAGGCTACACCTTC. Translating it yields CATSEQDEGYTF.

This clonotype was detected many times. The chain recombines TRBV5-4 with TRBJ1-1; no clear D. V lost 3 bases, J lost 0 bases, and 9 bases lay in between. CDR1 is SGHNT and CDR2 is YYREEE in the germline V gene (reference sequence). The CDR3 length is 14 residues. The CDR3 loop reads CASSSIDLNTEAFF. CDR3 sequence (DNA): TGTGCCAGCAGCTCAATAGACCTGAACACTGAAGCTTTCTTT. Variable domain in full (rest from reference TRBV5-4 and TRBJ1-1): ETGVTQSPTHLIKTRGQQVTLRCSSQSGHNTVSWYQQALGQGPQFIFQYYREEENGRGNFPPRFSGLQFPNYSSELNVNALELDDSALYLCASSSIDLNTEAFFGQGTRLTVV.

This rearrangement joins TRBV6-1 to TRBJ2-2; D remains unclear. In germline, CDR1 is MNHNS, CDR2 SASEGT. The CDR3 consists of 14 residues. Between the trimmed V and J ends, which lost 1 base and 5 bases, there was a span of 8 bases. The CDR3 reads CASSEGTATGELFF. The CDR3 DNA follows: TGTGCCAGCAGTGAAGGGACGGCTACCGGGGAGCTGTTTTTT.

V usage is TRBV6-1 and J usage is TRBJ1-6; the D is unclear. CDR3 length: 15 amino acids. V shed 10 bases and J shed 9 bases, with 22 bases lying between them. Germline CDR1 MNHNS, CDR2 SASEGT. In nucleotides, the CDR3 is TGTGCCACCCTAAGTGACCGTAGCGTCGGTTCACCCCTCCACTTT. It encodes CATLSDRSVGSPLHF.

The chain is built from TRBV27 and TRBJ1-6; D perhaps matches TRBD1 (6 bases). CDR1 is MNHEY and CDR2 is SMNVEV in the germline V gene (reference sequence). The CDR3 contains 14 residues. The V end lost 5 bases, the J end lost 8 bases, and 13 bases lay between the germline ends. The chain's CDR3 is CASSLGGADSPLHF. As DNA, the CDR3 is TGTGCCAGCAGTCTCGGGGGGGCTGATTCACCCCTCCACTTT.

This clonotype was observed a few times. The CDR3 DNA sequence: TGTGCCAGCAGCCCCCCAGGGGGAGCGGGCAAAGGGACGCAGTATTTT. This sequence encodes CASSPPGGAGKGTQYF. The chain joins TRBV13 to TRBJ2-3, with TRBD1 as a possible D gene (7 bases). Trimming left V 5 bases short and J 9 bases short, with 24 bases between. Per germline, CDR1 PRHDT and CDR2 FYEKMQ (reference sequence). This CDR3 region has 16 residues.

This chain connects TRBV20-1 to TRBJ2-1, with TRBD2 identical over 15 bases. V lost 5 bases, J lost 7 bases, and 3 bases stayed unmatched. The CDR3 covers 14 residues. Germline CDR1 DFQATT, CDR2 SNEGSKA (reference sequence). The CDR3 DNA follows: TGCAGTGCTTGGGGACTAGCGGGAGGAAATGAGCAGTTCTTC. This gives the protein CSAWGLAGGNEQFF.

This clonotype came up many times. The gene calls are TRBV27 and TRBJ1-1; 9 bases are a match to TRBD1. This CDR3 region has 16 residues. The germline CDR1 and CDR2 sequences are MNHEY and SMNVEV (reference sequence). Losses at the gene ends were 6 bases for V and 5 bases for J; bases not matched to a gene: 13. The CDR3 is CASSTLYRGRKTEAFF. The CDR3 coding sequence is TGTGCCAGCAGCACACTTTACAGGGGGCGGAAGACTGAAGCTTTCTTT.

The CDR3 loop reads CASSPGQLRGIQYF. The CDR3 DNA is TGCGCCAGCAGCCCTGGACAGCTTAGGGGCATTCAGTACTTC. The chain has TRBV5-1 and TRBJ2-4; D possibly corresponds to TRBD1 (6 bases). This CDR3 contains 14 residues. V was cut by 4 bases and J by 9 bases, with 17 bases left in between. The germline CDR1 and CDR2 sequences are SGHRS and YFSETQ.

This chain connects TRBV6-1 to TRBJ2-2; 12 bases are shared with TRBD2. Germline loops: CDR1 MNHNS, CDR2 SASEGT. V trimming: 6 bases; J trimming: 3 bases; junction bases outside the gene matches: 2. The CDR3 has 15 residues. The CDR3 sequence is CASRGLAGHTGELFF. The DNA of the CDR3 is TGTGCCAGCAGGGGACTAGCGGGCCACACCGGGGAGCTGTTTTTT.

There are a few counts of this clonotype. The rearrangement uses TRBV20-1 and TRBJ2-1, with 7 bases identical to TRBD1. The V and J ends lost 2 bases and 0 bases, in that order; junction bases with no gene match: 4. The CDR3 runs to 15 residues. Per germline, CDR1 DFQATT and CDR2 SNEGSKA (reference sequence). CDR3 loop: CSARSRQGSYNEQFF. The CDR3 nucleotides are TGCAGTGCTAGATCCCGACAGGGCTCCTACAATGAGCAGTTCTTC.

This clonotype was observed at least ten times. This chain joins TRBV6-1 and TRBJ1-1, with TRBD1 as a possible D gene (5 bases). The germline V gene encodes CDR1 MNHNS and CDR2 SASEGT. This CDR3 region has 15 residues. V lost 6 bases and J 0 bases, leaving 14 bases between the germline ends. As DNA, the CDR3 is TGTGCCAGCAGCTTCGAGACAGCTTTGAACACTGAAGCTTTCTTT. Its protein product is CASSFETALNTEAFF.

This clonotype was detected a few times. This sequence joins TRBV5-1 and TRBJ2-5; D possibly corresponds to TRBD2 (6 bases). CDR1 is SGHRS and CDR2 is YFSETQ in the germline V gene. The CDR3 totals 17 residues. Deletions cut 2 bases from V and 5 bases from J, with 22 bases between. The CDR3 region has the DNA TGCGCCAGCAGCTTCAAACCCGGAGGGCCCATTGAGGAGACCCAGTACTTC. Its translation is CASSFKPGGPIEETQYF.

This clonotype has more than one count but fewer than ten. The V gene is TRBV4-1, the J gene TRBJ1-5, with TRBD1 matching over 7 bases. The J segment lost 6 bases and the V segment lost 3 bases, leaving 8 bases of the junction unmatched. The CDR3 is 15 amino acids. Germline-derived CDR1 and CDR2 are MGHRA and YSYEKL. Written as DNA, the CDR3 is TGCGCCAGCAGCCATGGGGTAGGGGGCCGTCAGCCCCAGCATTTT. Protein product: CASSHGVGGRQPQHF.

The rearrangement links TRBV5-1 to TRBJ2-5; either TRBD1 or TRBD2 may supply D (5 bases each). Trimming took off 4 bases at V and 2 bases at J, with 18 bases between the two ends. This CDR3 region has 16 residues. Germline CDR1 is SGHRS and CDR2 is YFSETQ. The CDR3 sequence: CASSPARGPTQETQYF. Here the CDR3 DNA reads TGCGCCAGCAGCCCCGCCCGGGGCCCGACTCAAGAGACCCAGTACTTC.

This clonotype was seen repeatedly, ten times or more. V is TRBV7-9 and J is TRBJ2-1, with TRBD2 matching over 7 bases. Germline values: CDR1 SEHNR, CDR2 FQNEAQ (reference sequence). V trimming: 5 bases; J trimming: 7 bases; junction bases outside the gene matches: 11. The CDR3 runs to 15 residues. The CDR3 is CASSTLWAGENEQFF. As DNA, the CDR3 is TGTGCCAGCAGCACTCTATGGGCGGGAGAGAATGAGCAGTTCTTC.

The chain couples TRBV3-1 to TRBJ2-3; 7 bases agree with TRBD2. The CDR3 extends over 15 amino acids. CDR1 and CDR2 (germline): LGHDT, YNNKEL (reference sequence). V trimming: 4 bases; J trimming: 1 base; junction bases outside the gene matches: 5. CDR3 residues: CASSLRRERTDTQYF. The CDR3, as DNA: TGTGCCAGCAGCCTCAGGCGGGAGCGCACAGATACGCAGTATTTT.

This clonotype was observed many times. The chain joins TRBV12-3 or TRBV12-4 to TRBJ2-5, with D uncertain. V lost 3 bases to trimming and J lost 2 bases, with 7 bases between them. There are 13 residues in the CDR3. The CDR3 region is CASSFRAQETQYF. The CDR3 DNA reads as TGTGCCAGCAGTTTCCGGGCGCAAGAGACCCAGTACTTC.

DNA of the CDR3: TGTGCCAGCAGTTTAAGAGAAGGAGAAACTGAAGCTTTCTTT. It encodes CASSLREGETEAFF. The chain combines TRBV28 with TRBJ1-1; unclear D gene. CDR1 MDHEN and CDR2 SYDVKM come from the germline V gene. Trimming removed 2 bases from V and 5 bases from J, with 12 bases in between. The CDR3 has 14 amino acids.

This clonotype was seen many times. The chain couples TRBV28 to TRBJ2-2; D not resolved. The CDR3 is 15 amino acids. The V gene's germline CDR1 is MDHEN and CDR2 SYDVKM. V lost 1 base and J 1 base, leaving 7 bases between the germline ends. The CDR3 DNA is TGTGCCAGCAGTTTATACAGTCAGAACACCGGGGAGCTGTTTTTT. As protein: CASSLYSQNTGELFF.

This clonotype was observed many times. V gene TRBV11-2 combines with J gene TRBJ2-1, with 7 bases aligning to TRBD2. The germline V gene has CDR1 SGHAT and CDR2 FQNNGV. The CDR3 consists of 17 residues. The J segment lost 5 bases and the V segment lost 3 bases, leaving 13 bases of the junction unmatched. Here the CDR3 DNA reads TGTGCCAGCAGCTTCCCTAGCGGTCTTAACCCGAACAATGAGCAGTTCTTC. As protein: CASSFPSGLNPNNEQFF.

The CDR3 DNA sequence: TGTGCCAGCAGCCGCCTTAGGACAGCCTCTGGAAACACCATATATTTT. The encoded protein is CASSRLRTASGNTIYF. The rearrangement joins TRBV11-2 to TRBJ1-3; D possibly corresponds to TRBD1 (6 bases). Germline V gives CDR1 SGHAT, CDR2 FQNNGV. CDR3 length equals 16 residues. Trimming left V 5 bases short and J 0 bases short, with 14 bases between.

A few counts support this clonotype. The chain links TRBV30 to TRBJ2-7, with 8 bases fitting TRBD2. The CDR3 spans 14 residues. The V segment lost 2 bases and the J segment 0 bases; nucleotides outside the gene matches: 3. Germline V gives CDR1 GTSNPN, CDR2 SVGIG (reference sequence). The CDR3 DNA reads as TGTGCCTGGAGTCTTAGCGGGACCTCCTACGAGCAGTACTTC. Amino acid sequence: CAWSLSGTSYEQYF.

The genes are TRBV20-1 and TRBJ1-5; D is uncertain. Germline loops: CDR1 DFQATT, CDR2 SNEGSKA (reference sequence). V gave up 2 bases and J gave up 0 bases, with 11 bases separating them. This CDR3 has 15 amino acids. This CDR3 is CSARRADYSNQPQHF. The CDR3 bases are TGCAGTGCTAGAAGGGCAGATTATAGCAATCAGCCCCAGCATTTT.

In its sample, this clonotype was seen a few times. The chain recombines TRBV28 with TRBJ2-5, with 12 nucleotides matching TRBD2. V shed 5 bases and J 4 bases; nucleotides not matched to a gene: 14. The CDR3 consists of 18 residues. The germline gives CDR1 MDHEN, CDR2 SYDVKM. CDR3 nucleotide sequence: TGTGCCAGCAGTCCCACAGTGTGGTCTAGCGGGAGGGCAGAGACCCAGTACTTC. It encodes CASSPTVWSSGRAETQYF.

This clonotype has ten or more counts. The chain employs TRBV3-1 and TRBJ2-7, with TRBD2 matching over 10 bases. The ends lost 1 base at V and 6 bases at J; junction bases unmatched: 9. CDR1 is LGHDT, CDR2 YNNKEL, per germline (reference sequence). This CDR3 region has 16 residues. The CDR3 sequence: CASSQVRGAGGGEQYF. The CDR3 DNA follows: TGTGCCAGCAGCCAAGTGAGGGGAGCGGGAGGGGGCGAGCAGTACTTC.